This TCR beta chain was identified during a study of T cell responses to AZD1222 COVID-19 vaccine. Worth noting for this clone: The antigen is unknown.

Whole-study findings and limits: Vaccination with two AZD1222 doses was followed by a rise in Spike-specific TCR breadth and depth. Spike-spanning, vaccine-associated CD4 TCRs were dominant at 160-218 and 743-854. Repertoire collection took place solely once the T cell response had peaked.

Repertoires were generated with immunoSEQ multiplex PCR, while TCRdb's copy carries only in-frame clones and drops some. The table shows around 100,000 clones, with 92% occurring only once. J gave up 9 bases and V 5 bases, and 9 bases lay outside the gene matches. This CDR3 comprises 15 residues. CDR1 is KGHSH and CDR2 is LQKENI in the germline V gene. This sample comprised peripheral blood, obtained on day 0 of AZD1222 vaccination. The chain uses TRBV18 and TRBJ2-1, with 11 bases that match TRBD2. This TCR was sampled from an adult in good health. CDR3 sequence reads: CASSAIVLAGVEQFF. CDR3 bases: TGTGCCAGCTCAGCAATCGTACTAGCGGGAGTTGAGCAGTTCTTC.